This is a list of T cell receptor beta chains from one sample in a study of T-cell reconstitution after alpha-beta-depleted transplantation in children. TCRdb recomputed calls from the PCR reads with MiXCR, one row per CDR3 protein. This table holds around 580,000 distinct CDR3 sequences, approximately 22% found once. The specimen comprised PBMCs, mostly from graft donor cells, sampled 360 days after TCRalphabeta/CD19-depleted stem cell transplant. The receptors derive from a boy less than two years old who had a stem cell transplant for acute myeloid leukemia, so the T cells may come from the graft donor. Both conserved end residues are part of each CDR3. Each record gives: D gene, J gene, V gene, clone size, CDR3 protein, CDR3 DNA. A D gene is named only where the DNA matches it firmly. The listing skips clone size in some rows; elsewhere it reads once, few, many or a size class.

>NA|TRBJ1-2|TRBV18|NA
CASSPGRGDITRGYTF
TGTGCCAGCTCACCGGGTAGGGGAGACATTACGCGAGGCTACACCTTC
>TRBD2|TRBJ2-4|TRBV7-2|many
CASSLTRLAGGGIQYF
TGTGCCAGCAGCTTAACGAGACTAGCGGGGGGGGGCATTCAGTACTTC
>NA|TRBJ2-3|TRBV10-3|NA
CAIKRETDTQYF
TGTGCCATCAAAAGGGAAACAGATACGCAGTATTTT
>TRBD1|TRBJ1-4|TRBV20-1|once
CSAGQGATNEKLFF
TGCAGTGCTGGGCAGGGGGCGACTAATGAAAAACTGTTTTTT
>NA|TRBJ2-6|TRBV6-1|NA
CASRSPTSSGANVLTF
TGTGCCAGCAGATCCCCGACGTCCTCTGGGGCCAACGTCCTGACTTTC
>TRBD2|TRBJ2-1|TRBV29-1|many
CSVAGLALSSSYNEQFF
TGCAGCGTAGCTGGACTAGCGCTCTCTAGCTCCTACAATGAGCAGTTCTTC
>NA|TRBJ1-5|TRBV12-3/TRBV12-4|few
CASSSSRRVWRNQPQHF
TGTGCCAGCAGTTCCTCCCGACGCGTATGGAGGAATCAGCCCCAGCATTTT
>NA|TRBJ2-5|TRBV11-2|NA
CASSPRLVETQYF
TGTGCCAGCAGCCCCCGGCTAGTTGAGACCCAGTACTTC
>NA|TRBJ2-5|TRBV10-3|few
CAISGAKAGSQETQYF
TGTGCCATCAGTGGGGCGAAGGCGGGCTCCCAAGAGACCCAGTACTTC
>TRBD1|TRBJ1-5|TRBV7-8|NA
CASSLASGQGNNQPQHF
TGTGCCAGCAGCTTAGCTTCGGGACAGGGGAACAATCAGCCCCAGCATTTT
>TRBD1|TRBJ2-5|TRBV6-2/TRBV6-3|NA
CAIRKPGQGKTQYF
TGTGCCATCCGGAAACCGGGACAGGGGAAGACCCAGTACTTC
>TRBD1|TRBJ2-1|TRBV12-5|NA
CASGPSFGTGTYNEQFF
TGTGCTAGTGGTCCCTCCTTTGGGACAGGGACCTACAATGAGCAGTTCTTC
>TRBD2|TRBJ2-3|TRBV27|few
CASSFERENTDTQYF
TGTGCCAGCAGTTTTGAGCGGGAGAACACAGATACGCAGTATTTT
>TRBD1|TRBJ2-5|TRBV5-1|few
CASSHTGEETQYF
TGCGCCAGCAGCCATACAGGGGAAGAGACCCAGTACTTC
>TRBD2|TRBJ2-1|TRBV11-2|NA
CASRGLAGSEQFF
TGTGCCAGCAGAGGACTAGCGGGTAGTGAGCAGTTCTTC
>NA|TRBJ2-1|TRBV6-1|NA
CASSRTGQWGLAAYNEQFF
TGTGCCAGCAGTCGAACGGGACAATGGGGCCTAGCGGCCTACAATGAGCAGTTCTTC
>NA|TRBJ2-3|TRBV12-3/TRBV12-4|NA
CASSSQIRGDTQYF
TGTGCCAGCAGTTCCCAAATCCGCGGGGATACGCAGTATTTT
>TRBD1|TRBJ1-1|TRBV5-1|many
CASRYTGGYTEAFF
TGCGCCAGCAGGTATACAGGGGGTTACACTGAAGCTTTCTTT